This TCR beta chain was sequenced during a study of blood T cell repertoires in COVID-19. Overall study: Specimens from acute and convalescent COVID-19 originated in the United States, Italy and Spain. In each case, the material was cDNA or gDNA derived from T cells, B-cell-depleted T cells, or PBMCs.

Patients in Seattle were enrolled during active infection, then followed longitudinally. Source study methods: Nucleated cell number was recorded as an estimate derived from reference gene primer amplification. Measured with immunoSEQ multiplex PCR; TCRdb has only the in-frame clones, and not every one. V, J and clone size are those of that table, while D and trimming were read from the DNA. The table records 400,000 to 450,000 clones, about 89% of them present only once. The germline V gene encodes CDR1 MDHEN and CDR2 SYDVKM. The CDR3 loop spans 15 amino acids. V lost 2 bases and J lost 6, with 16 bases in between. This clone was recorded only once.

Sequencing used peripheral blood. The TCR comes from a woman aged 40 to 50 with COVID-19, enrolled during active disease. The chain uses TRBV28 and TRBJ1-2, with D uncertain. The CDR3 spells CASSLNPGEEDGYTF. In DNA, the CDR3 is TGTGCCAGCAGTTTAAATCCTGGGGAGGAAGATGGCTACACCTTC.